This TCR beta chain is from a study of CD8 T cells in ankylosing spondylitis. Trimming at V came to 0 bases and at J to 1 base, leaving 7 bases not matched to a gene. The CDR3 extends over 18 amino acids. CDR1 DFQATT and CDR2 SNEGSKA come from the germline V gene (reference sequence). Quantitative molecular-barcoded 5'-RACE generated the TCR beta libraries. A single record per CDR3 protein comes from TCRdb applying MiXCR to the 5' RACE reads. Among approximately 250,000 distinct CDR3 sequences, more than 20% were seen once, and the ten largest hold around 0.58%. The chain couples TRBV20-1 to TRBJ2-4; 12 bases line up with TRBD2. The origin of this receptor is a male donor with ankylosing spondylitis or in good health (not recorded which). The sequenced material came from blood, either unsorted or a sorted T cell fraction (not recorded which). The CDR3 here is CSAREASGGAAAKNIQYF. The CDR3 DNA sequence: TGCAGTGCTAGAGAAGCTAGCGGGGGGGCGGCCGCCAAAAACATTCAGTACTTC.